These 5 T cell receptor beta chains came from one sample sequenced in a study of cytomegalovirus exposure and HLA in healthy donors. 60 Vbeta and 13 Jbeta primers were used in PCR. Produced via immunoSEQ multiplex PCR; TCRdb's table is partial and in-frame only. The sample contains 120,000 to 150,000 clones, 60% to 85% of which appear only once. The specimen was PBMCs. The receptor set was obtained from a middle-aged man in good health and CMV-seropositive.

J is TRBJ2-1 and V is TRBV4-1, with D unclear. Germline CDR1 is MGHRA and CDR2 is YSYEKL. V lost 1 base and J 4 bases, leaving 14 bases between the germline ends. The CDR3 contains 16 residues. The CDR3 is CASSQVNLVEYNEQFF. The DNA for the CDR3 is TGCGCCAGCAGCCAAGTCAACCTAGTGGAATACAATGAGCAGTTCTTC.

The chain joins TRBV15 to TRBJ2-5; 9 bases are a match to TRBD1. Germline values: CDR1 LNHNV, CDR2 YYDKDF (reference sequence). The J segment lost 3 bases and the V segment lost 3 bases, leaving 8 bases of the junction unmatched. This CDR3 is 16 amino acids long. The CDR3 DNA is TGTGCCACCAGCAGGGCCCTGACAGGGGGAGAAGAGACCCAGTACTTC. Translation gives CATSRALTGGEETQYF.

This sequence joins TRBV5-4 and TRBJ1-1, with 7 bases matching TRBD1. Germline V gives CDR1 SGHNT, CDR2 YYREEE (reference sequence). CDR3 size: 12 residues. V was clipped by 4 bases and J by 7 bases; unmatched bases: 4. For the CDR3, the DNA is TGTGCCAGCAGCGGTAACAGGGGTGAAGCTTTCTTT. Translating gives CASSGNRGEAFF.

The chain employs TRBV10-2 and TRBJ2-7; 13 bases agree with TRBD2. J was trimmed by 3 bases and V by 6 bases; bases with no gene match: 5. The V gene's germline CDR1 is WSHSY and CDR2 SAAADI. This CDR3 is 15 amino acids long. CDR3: CASSVLAGGYYEQYF. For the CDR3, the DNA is TGCGCCAGCAGCGTACTAGCGGGAGGGTACTACGAGCAGTACTTC.

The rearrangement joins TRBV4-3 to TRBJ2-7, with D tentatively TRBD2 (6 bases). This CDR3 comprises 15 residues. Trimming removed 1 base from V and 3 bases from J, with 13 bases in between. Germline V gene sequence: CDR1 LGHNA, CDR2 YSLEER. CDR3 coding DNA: TGCGCCAGCAGCCAAGCGGGGGACCTCAGCTACGAGCAGTACTTC. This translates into CASSQAGDLSYEQYF.